Each of the 14 T cell receptor beta chains below was sequenced from the same sample in a study of shared T cell receptors in the human thymus. Method: immunoSEQ multiplex PCR; TCRdb's copy keeps in-frame clones and lacks some. This sample has approximately 660,000 clones, with roughly 90% found just once. This same sample was also part of a study on human thymus T cells.

The material sequenced was thymocytes. These receptors were taken from a boy in the first two years of life with a congenital heart defect.

The V call is TRBV6-5, the J call TRBJ2-1, with 8 bases identical to TRBD2. V was pared by 0 bases and J by 8 bases, with 9 bases of the junction left unmatched. CDR3 length: 16 amino acids. Germline CDR1 MNHEY, CDR2 SVGAGI. CDR3 sequence (DNA): TGTGCCAGCAGTTACTCTACGGGAGGGCCCGTGGATGAGCAGTTCTTC. Translating it yields CASSYSTGGPVDEQFF.

This chain joins TRBV2 and TRBJ2-5, with 12 positions matching TRBD2. The germline V gene encodes CDR1 SNHLY and CDR2 FYNNEI. V was clipped by 6 bases and J by 2 bases; unmatched bases: 4. The CDR3 runs to 15 residues. This CDR3 is CASSHGLAGQETQYF. In DNA, the CDR3 is TGTGCCAGCAGCCACGGACTAGCGGGACAAGAGACCCAGTACTTC.

The V gene is TRBV15, the J gene TRBJ2-7, with 7 bases fitting TRBD2. Germline V CDR1 and CDR2: LNHNV, YYDKDF (reference sequence). V shed 4 bases and J 5 bases; nucleotides not matched to a gene: 5. The CDR3 is made up of 13 amino acids. CDR3 sequence: CATSIGTNDEQYF. The CDR3 DNA reads TGTGCCACCAGCATCGGGACTAATGACGAGCAGTACTTC.

The V gene is TRBV6-5, the J gene TRBJ2-7; 10 bases map to TRBD2. This CDR3 has 15 residues. The V gene's germline CDR1 is MNHEY and CDR2 SVGAGI. The trim removed 6 bases at V and 2 bases at J, leaving 7 bases unmatched. This CDR3 is CASSPLAGTTYEQYF. The DNA of the CDR3 is TGTGCCAGCAGCCCACTAGCGGGGACTACCTACGAGCAGTACTTC.

This chain joins TRBV7-9 and TRBJ1-2; 8 bases line up with TRBD1. The CDR3 totals 14 residues. The germline CDR1 and CDR2 sequences are SEHNR and FQNEAQ (reference sequence). J lost 7 bases, V lost 2 bases, and 6 bases had no gene match. The CDR3 coding sequence is TGTGCCAGCAGCTTACAGGACAGGGCCAGTGGCTACACCTTC. It specifies CASSLQDRASGYTF.

The gene calls are TRBV28 and TRBJ2-2; D possibly corresponds to TRBD1 (6 bases). V was clipped by 7 bases and J by 3 bases, with 9 bases between them. The length of the CDR3 is 13 residues. Germline CDR1 reads MDHEN; CDR2 reads SYDVKM. CDR3 amino acids: CASMAGDTGELFF. DNA for the CDR3: TGTGCCAGCATGGCAGGGGACACCGGGGAGCTGTTTTTT.

The chain has TRBV5-1 and TRBJ2-3; TRBD2 aligns across 10 bases. CDR1 and CDR2 (germline): SGHRS, YFSETQ. V dropped 3 bases and J dropped 3; count of bases not matched to a gene: 10. The CDR3 extends over 17 amino acids. The CDR3 nucleotides are TGCGCCAGCAGCTCCGGGTTAGCGGGAGGAGTGACAGATACGCAGTATTTT. This encodes CASSSGLAGGVTDTQYF.

This chain connects TRBV7-9 to TRBJ1-4, with D hard to call. Germline CDR1 SEHNR, CDR2 FQNEAQ (reference sequence). V lost 2 bases and J 4 bases, leaving 8 bases between the germline ends. This CDR3 region has 14 residues. The CDR3 loop reads CASSLPAGNEKLFF. The DNA of the CDR3 is TGTGCCAGCAGCTTACCGGCGGGTAATGAAAAACTGTTTTTT.

The chain recombines TRBV6-1 with TRBJ1-3; D gene ambiguous. The CDR3 loop spans 13 amino acids. The germline V and J ends were trimmed by 4 bases and 0 bases, with 4 bases remaining between them. Per the germline V gene, CDR1 is MNHNS and CDR2 is SASEGT. The CDR3: CASSANSGNTIYF. The CDR3 nucleotides are TGTGCCAGCAGTGCTAACTCTGGAAACACCATATATTTT.

This chain uses TRBV5-1 with TRBJ2-7; TRBD1 matches 10 bases. The junction had 11 bases not matched to a gene; V was cut back by 7 bases and J by 7 bases. CDR1 SGHRS and CDR2 YFSETQ come from the germline V gene. The CDR3 loop spans 14 amino acids. The DNA of the CDR3 is TGCGCCAGCGCGAGGGACAGGGGTTTTAATGAGCAGTACTTC. Translating gives CASARDRGFNEQYF.

Concerning this clone: At one boundary the junction diverges from the germline segment, which might be a read error. The rearrangement links TRBV10-2 to TRBJ1-2, with D possibly matching TRBD1 (5 bases). The CDR3 totals 14 residues. CDR1 WSHSY and CDR2 SAAADI come from the germline V gene. DNA for the CDR3: TGCGTCAGCAGTGAGACCGGGGGGAGATACGGCTACACCTTC. Translating gives CVSSETGGRYGYTF.

The V and J genes are TRBV7-9 and TRBJ2-1; TRBD2 agrees at 9 bases. This CDR3 has 18 amino acids. Per germline, CDR1 SEHNR and CDR2 FQNEAQ (reference sequence). V dropped 5 bases and J dropped 5; count of bases not matched to a gene: 16. The CDR3 sequence is CASSNRPLAGILHNEQFF. In nucleotides, the CDR3 is TGTGCCAGCAGCAACAGACCCCTAGCGGGAATTTTGCACAATGAGCAGTTCTTC.

The chain recombines TRBV15 with TRBJ2-3; 9 bases match TRBD1. Germline V gene data show CDR1 as LNHNV and CDR2 as YYDKDF (reference sequence). V shed 3 bases, J shed 2 bases, and the junction held 3 bases outside the gene matches. CDR3 length: 15 amino acids. The CDR3 loop reads CATSSKQGATDTQYF. In nucleotides, the CDR3 is TGTGCCACCAGCAGTAAACAGGGGGCCACAGATACGCAGTATTTT.

This chain links TRBV19 with TRBJ1-5, with no clear D. The CDR3 has 13 amino acids. The V and J ends lost 7 bases and 5 bases respectively, with 12 bases between them. Germline V gives CDR1 LNHDA, CDR2 SQIVND (reference sequence). CDR3 sequence (DNA): TGTGCCAGTATAGGACTGACCGATCAGCCCCAGCATTTT. Amino acids: CASIGLTDQPQHF.